The clone carrying this T cell receptor (beta chain) appeared many times. From the reads, TCRdb called clonotypes with MiXCR, one entry per CDR3 protein. There are about 100,000 distinct CDR3 sequences in the sample; 16% occur only once, and about 8.8% lies in the top ten. The entry originates in a study of T cell repertoires in cytomegalovirus infection. Germline CDR1 reads SGHTA; CDR2 reads FQGNSA. The CDR3 covers 13 residues. Trimming stripped 1 base from V and 8 bases from J, with 11 bases between. This TCR was sampled from a human donor in good health (CMV status not recorded). Some clones in this sample may be carry-over from other donors' samples. This rearrangement joins TRBV7-2 to TRBJ1-2; the D gene is possibly TRBD1 (5 bases). The sequencing input was PBMCs. The CDR3 sequence: CASSLGRDRGYTF. CDR3 nucleotide sequence: TGTGCCAGCAGCTTAGGCAGGGATCGGGGCTACACCTTC.